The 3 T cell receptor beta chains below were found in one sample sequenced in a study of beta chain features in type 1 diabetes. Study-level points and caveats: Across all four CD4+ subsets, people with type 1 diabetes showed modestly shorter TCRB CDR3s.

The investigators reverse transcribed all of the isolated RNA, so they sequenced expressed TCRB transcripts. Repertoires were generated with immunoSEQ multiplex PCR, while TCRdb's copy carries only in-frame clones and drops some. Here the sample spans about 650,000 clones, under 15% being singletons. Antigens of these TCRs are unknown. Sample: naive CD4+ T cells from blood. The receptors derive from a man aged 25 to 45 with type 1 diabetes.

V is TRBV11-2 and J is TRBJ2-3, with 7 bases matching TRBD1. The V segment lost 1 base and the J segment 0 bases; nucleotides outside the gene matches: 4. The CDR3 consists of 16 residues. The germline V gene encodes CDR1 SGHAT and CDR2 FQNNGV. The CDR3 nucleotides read TGTGCCAGCAGCTTAGTAGGGGGCGTTAGCACAGATACGCAGTATTTT. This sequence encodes CASSLVGGVSTDTQYF.

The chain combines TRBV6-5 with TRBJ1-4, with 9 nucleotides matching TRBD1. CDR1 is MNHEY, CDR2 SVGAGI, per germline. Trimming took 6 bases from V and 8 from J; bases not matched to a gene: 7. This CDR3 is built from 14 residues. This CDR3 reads CASSGRQGDEKLFF. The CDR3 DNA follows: TGTGCCAGCAGCGGACGACAGGGGGACGAAAAACTGTTTTTT.

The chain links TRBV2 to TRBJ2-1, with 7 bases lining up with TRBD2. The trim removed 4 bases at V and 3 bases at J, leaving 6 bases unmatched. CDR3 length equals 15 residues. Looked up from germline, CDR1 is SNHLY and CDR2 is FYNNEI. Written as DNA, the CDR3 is TGTGCCAGCAGTGGAAAGCGGGACCGCTACAATGAGCAGTTCTTC. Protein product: CASSGKRDRYNEQFF.